The 19 T cell receptor beta chains below come from one sample, sequenced in a study of monozygotic twins with inflammatory bowel disease. TCRdb re-analyzed the 5' RACE reads; it lists each CDR3 protein once, without DNA. In total, the table holds some 200,000 distinct CDR3 sequences. Sample: blood. Receptors originate from a human donor with ulcerative colitis or Crohn's disease, or a healthy co-twin of an affected twin (not recorded which).

V is TRBV7-6 and J is TRBJ1-1; the TCRdb call, TRBD1, lacks DNA for checking. Germline CDR1 is SGHVS and CDR2 is FNYEAQ. The CDR3 spans 13 residues. This CDR3 reads CASSLAGGPEAFF.

The chain is built from TRBV4-3 and TRBJ1-2; as DNA is missing, the TRBD1 call by TCRdb cannot be tested. Germline CDR1 LGHNA, CDR2 YSLEER. The CDR3 has 14 amino acids. CDR3 residues: CASSQDPGIHGYTF.

The V call is TRBV20-1, the J call TRBJ1-4; the TCRdb call, TRBD1, lacks DNA for checking. The CDR3 contains 13 residues. Germline V gene data show CDR1 as DFQATT and CDR2 as SNEGSKA (reference sequence). The CDR3 region is CSAGTGFVEKLFF.

V gene TRBV6-1 combines with J gene TRBJ1-2; the TCRdb D gene call, TRBD1, has no DNA to confirm it. Germline V gives CDR1 MNHNS, CDR2 SASEGT. CDR3 length: 11 amino acids. The CDR3 sequence: CASLGPGRSTF.

The chain joins TRBV2 to TRBJ1-5. The CDR3 consists of 12 residues. Looked up from germline, CDR1 is SNHLY and CDR2 is FYNNEI. The CDR3: CASSGNNQPQHF.

The gene calls are TRBV27 and TRBJ2-1; the D call from TCRdb, TRBD1, cannot be confirmed without DNA. Germline V CDR1 and CDR2: MNHEY, SMNVEV (reference sequence). The CDR3 contains 15 residues. CDR3 sequence: CASSGWGTRGNEQFF.

The rearrangement links TRBV7-9 to TRBJ2-7; there is no DNA to check the TCRdb D call of TRBD1. The germline CDR1 and CDR2 sequences are SEHNR and FQNEAQ (reference sequence). The CDR3 spans 14 residues. CDR3 in amino acids: CASSLSGQGYEQYF.

The chain carries TRBV12-3 or TRBV12-4 and TRBJ2-7; TCRdb gives TRBD1 as the D gene, but with no DNA this cannot be confirmed. The CDR3 is 13 residues long. The CDR3 here is CASNQGTGNEQYF.

This chain uses TRBV12-3 or TRBV12-4 with TRBJ1-4; TCRdb returns TRBD1, unconfirmable since there is no DNA. The CDR3 runs 12 residues. CDR3 residues: CASSLDSEKLFF.

The rearrangement links TRBV28 to TRBJ1-3. Germline V lookup: CDR1 MDHEN, CDR2 SYDVKM. The CDR3 contains 16 residues. The CDR3 loop is CASSVITQGYGNTIYF.

The J gene is TRBJ1-2, the V gene TRBV7-9; the D call from TCRdb, TRBD1, cannot be confirmed without DNA. The CDR3 contains 16 residues. The germline V gene has CDR1 SEHNR and CDR2 FQNEAQ (reference sequence). This CDR3 reads CASSLAGGISRYGYTF.

The rearrangement joins TRBV11-1 to TRBJ2-3. The germline V gene encodes CDR1 SGHAT and CDR2 FQDESV (reference sequence). The CDR3 has 15 residues. The CDR3 spells CASSFFGLSGDTQYF.

The chain carries TRBV4-2 and TRBJ1-1. The V gene's germline CDR1 is LGHNA and CDR2 YNFKEQ. CDR3 length: 15 amino acids. The CDR3 here is CASSQDILGFTEAFF.

The rearrangement uses TRBV20-1 and TRBJ2-5; there is no DNA to check the TCRdb D call of TRBD2. CDR1 is DFQATT, CDR2 SNEGSKA, per germline (reference sequence). The CDR3 consists of 16 residues. The CDR3 reads CSARSPPAGSEETQYF.

This rearrangement joins TRBV7-2 to TRBJ1-2. Per germline, CDR1 SGHTA and CDR2 FQGNSA. The CDR3 spans 13 residues. The CDR3 protein is CASSLMFDYGYTF.

The chain carries TRBV25-1 and TRBJ1-1. The CDR3 totals 16 residues. Germline lookup yields CDR1 MGHDK and CDR2 SYGVNS. CDR3 loop: CASSGYSGALGTEAFF.

This chain connects TRBV7-2 to TRBJ2-1; the TRBD1 assignment by TCRdb is unverifiable without DNA. Germline V CDR1 and CDR2: SGHTA, FQGNSA. The CDR3 covers 15 residues. The chain's CDR3 is CASSLGGTGVNEQFF.

The chain has TRBV20-1 and TRBJ1-1; TCRdb names TRBD1, which stays unverified in the absence of DNA. The CDR3 length is 14 residues. Germline V gene lookup returns CDR1 DFQATT and CDR2 SNEGSKA (reference sequence). The chain's CDR3 is CSATKPGTGGLAFF.

The chain links TRBV20-1 to TRBJ2-1; the TCRdb call, TRBD2, lacks DNA for checking. There are 12 residues in the CDR3. Germline loops: CDR1 DFQATT, CDR2 SNEGSKA (reference sequence). The CDR3 reads CSATASDHEQFF.